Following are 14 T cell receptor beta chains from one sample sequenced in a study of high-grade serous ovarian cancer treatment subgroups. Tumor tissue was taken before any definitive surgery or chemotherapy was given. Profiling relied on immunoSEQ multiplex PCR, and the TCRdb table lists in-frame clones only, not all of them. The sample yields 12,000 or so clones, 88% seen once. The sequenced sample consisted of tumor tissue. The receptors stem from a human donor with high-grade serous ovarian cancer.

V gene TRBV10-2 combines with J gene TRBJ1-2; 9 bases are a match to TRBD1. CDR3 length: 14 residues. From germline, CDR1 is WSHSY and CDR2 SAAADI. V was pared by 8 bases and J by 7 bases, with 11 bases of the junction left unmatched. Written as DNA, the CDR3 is TGCGCCAGCCGGCCCGGGACAGGGTATAGTGGCTACACCTTC. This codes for CASRPGTGYSGYTF.

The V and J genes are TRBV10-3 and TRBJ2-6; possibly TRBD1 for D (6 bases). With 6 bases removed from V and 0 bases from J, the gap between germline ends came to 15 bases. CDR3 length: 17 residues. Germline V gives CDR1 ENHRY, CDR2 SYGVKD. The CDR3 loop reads CAISSGTPFSGANVLTF. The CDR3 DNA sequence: TGTGCCATCAGCTCCGGGACACCGTTCTCTGGGGCCAACGTCCTGACTTTC.

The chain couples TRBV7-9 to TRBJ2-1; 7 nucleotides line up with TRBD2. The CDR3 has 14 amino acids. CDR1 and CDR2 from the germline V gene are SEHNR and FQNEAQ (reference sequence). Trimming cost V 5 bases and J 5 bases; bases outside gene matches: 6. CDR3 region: CASSLTAGHNEQFF. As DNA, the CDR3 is TGTGCCAGCAGCCTAACAGCGGGGCACAATGAGCAGTTCTTC.

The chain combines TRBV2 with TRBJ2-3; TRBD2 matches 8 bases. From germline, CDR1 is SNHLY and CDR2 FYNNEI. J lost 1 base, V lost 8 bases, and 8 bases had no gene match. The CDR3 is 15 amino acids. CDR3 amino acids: CASGRGGLGTDTQYF. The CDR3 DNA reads TGTGCCAGCGGACGGGGGGGCTTGGGCACAGATACGCAGTATTTT.

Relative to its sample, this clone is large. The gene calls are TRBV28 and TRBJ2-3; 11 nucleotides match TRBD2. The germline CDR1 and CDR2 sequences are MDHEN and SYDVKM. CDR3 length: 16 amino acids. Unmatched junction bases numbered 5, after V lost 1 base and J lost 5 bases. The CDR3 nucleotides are TGTGCCAGCAGTTTATACCGACTAGCGGGACTAGATACGCAGTATTTT. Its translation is CASSLYRLAGLDTQYF.

The CDR3 DNA reads TGTGCCAGCAGTGAAGGTGGAGGGGTTTTCTACGAGCAGTACTTC. It codes for CASSEGGGVFYEQYF. The V gene is TRBV6-1, the J gene TRBJ2-7, with TRBD2 as a possible D gene (6 bases). The CDR3 runs to 15 residues. From germline, CDR1 is MNHNS and CDR2 SASEGT. V dropped 1 base and J dropped 3 bases, with 13 bases sitting between them.

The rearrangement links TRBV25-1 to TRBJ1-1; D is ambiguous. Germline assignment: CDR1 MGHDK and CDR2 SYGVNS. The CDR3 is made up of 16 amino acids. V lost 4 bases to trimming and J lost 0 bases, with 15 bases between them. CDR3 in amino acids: CASSAYSGPMNTEAFF. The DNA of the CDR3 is TGTGCCAGCAGTGCCTATTCCGGGCCTATGAACACTGAAGCTTTCTTT.

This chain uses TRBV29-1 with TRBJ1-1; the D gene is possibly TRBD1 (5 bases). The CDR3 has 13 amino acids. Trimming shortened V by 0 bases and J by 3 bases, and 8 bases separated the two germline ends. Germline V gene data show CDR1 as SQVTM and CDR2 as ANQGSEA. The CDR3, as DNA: TGCAGCGTTGAAGATGACAGCTACACTGAAGCTTTCTTT. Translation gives CSVEDDSYTEAFF.

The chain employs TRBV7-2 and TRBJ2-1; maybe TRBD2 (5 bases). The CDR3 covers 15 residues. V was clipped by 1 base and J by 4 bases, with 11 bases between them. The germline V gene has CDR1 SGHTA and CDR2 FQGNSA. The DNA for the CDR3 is TGTGCCAGCAGCTTAGGCCCTAGCCAATACAATGAGCAGTTCTTC. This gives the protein CASSLGPSQYNEQFF.

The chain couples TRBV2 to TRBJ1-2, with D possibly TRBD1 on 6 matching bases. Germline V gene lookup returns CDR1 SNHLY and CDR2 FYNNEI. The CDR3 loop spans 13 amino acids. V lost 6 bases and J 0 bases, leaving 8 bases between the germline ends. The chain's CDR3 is CASRDSANYGYTF. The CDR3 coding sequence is TGTGCCAGCAGGGACAGTGCTAACTATGGCTACACCTTC. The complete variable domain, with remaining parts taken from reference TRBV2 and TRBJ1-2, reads EPEVTQTPSHQVTQMGQEVILRCVPISNHLYFYWYRQILGQKVEFLVSFYNNEISEKSEIFDDQFSVERPDGSNFTLKIRSTKLEDSAMYFCASRDSANYGYTFGSGTRLTVV.

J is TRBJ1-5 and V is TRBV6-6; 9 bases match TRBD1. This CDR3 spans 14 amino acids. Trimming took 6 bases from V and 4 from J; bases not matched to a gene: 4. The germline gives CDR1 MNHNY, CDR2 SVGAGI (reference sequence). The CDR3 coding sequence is TGTGCCAGCAGCCTGGACAGGGGAAATCAGCCCCAGCATTTT. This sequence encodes CASSLDRGNQPQHF.

The CDR3 bases are TGTGCCAGCAGTTACGATGGGCTTCTTAGCAATCAGCCCCAGCATTTT. This gives the protein CASSYDGLLSNQPQHF. The rearrangement links TRBV6-6 to TRBJ1-5; D remains ambiguous. Trimming left V 2 bases short and J 0 bases short, with 11 bases between. There are 16 residues in the CDR3. CDR1 and CDR2 (germline): MNHNY, SVGAGI (reference sequence).

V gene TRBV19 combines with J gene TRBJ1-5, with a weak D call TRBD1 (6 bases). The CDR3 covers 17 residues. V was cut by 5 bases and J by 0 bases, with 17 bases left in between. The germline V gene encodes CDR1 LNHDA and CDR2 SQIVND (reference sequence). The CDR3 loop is CASSSEVGTFSNQPQHF. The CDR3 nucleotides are TGTGCCAGTAGTTCAGAGGTTGGGACATTTAGCAATCAGCCCCAGCATTTT.

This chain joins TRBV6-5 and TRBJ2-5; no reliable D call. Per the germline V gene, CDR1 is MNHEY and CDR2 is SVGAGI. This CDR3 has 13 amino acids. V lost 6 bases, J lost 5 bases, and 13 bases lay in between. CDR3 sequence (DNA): TGTGCCAGCAGACGATCTCTCGGGGAGACCCAGTACTTC. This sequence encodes CASRRSLGETQYF.